One TCR beta chain is described in this entry. No antigen is known for it. TCRdb processed the 5' RACE reads again and assigns one entry to each CDR3 protein, with no DNA. This table holds about 160,000 distinct CDR3 sequences. The data originate from a study of monozygotic twins with inflammatory bowel disease. Study results and caveats: With inverse Simpson as the measure, TCRbeta diversity was lower in IBD patients than in healthy co-twins. Patients got different immunosuppressive treatments, which may have made their repertoires more variable.

Unsorted whole blood yielded the total RNA, with T cells left unselected. Looked up from germline, CDR1 is SQVTM and CDR2 is ANQGSEA. The CDR3 length is 12 residues. The chain carries TRBV29-1 and TRBJ2-1; the D gene TCRdb calls, TRBD1, cannot be checked with no DNA. This clonotype originated in a human donor with ulcerative colitis or Crohn's disease, or a healthy co-twin of an affected twin (not recorded which). Sequenced input: blood. CDR3 sequence: CSVGDRNNEQFF.